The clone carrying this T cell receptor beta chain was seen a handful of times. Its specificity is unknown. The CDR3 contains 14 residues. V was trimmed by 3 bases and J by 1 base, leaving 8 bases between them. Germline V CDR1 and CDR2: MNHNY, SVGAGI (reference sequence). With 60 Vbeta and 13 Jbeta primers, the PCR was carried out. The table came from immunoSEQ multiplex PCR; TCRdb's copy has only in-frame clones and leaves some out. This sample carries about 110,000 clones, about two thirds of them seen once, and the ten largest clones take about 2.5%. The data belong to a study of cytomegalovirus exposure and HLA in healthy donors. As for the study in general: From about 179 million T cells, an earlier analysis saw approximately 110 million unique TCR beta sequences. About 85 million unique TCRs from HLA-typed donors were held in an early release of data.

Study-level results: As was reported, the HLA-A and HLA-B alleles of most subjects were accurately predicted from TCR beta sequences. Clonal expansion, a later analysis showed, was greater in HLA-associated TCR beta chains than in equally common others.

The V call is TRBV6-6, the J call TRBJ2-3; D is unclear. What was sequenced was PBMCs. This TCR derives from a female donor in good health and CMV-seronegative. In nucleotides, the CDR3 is TGTGCCAGCAGTTATGGTGCAGGCACAGATACGCAGTATTTT. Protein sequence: CASSYGAGTDTQYF.